The next 5 T cell receptor beta chains were all read from a single sample in a study of T cell changes during pregnancy in multiple sclerosis. This table comes from immunoSEQ multiplex PCR, and its TCRdb copy is limited to in-frame clones, with some not included. The table lists 15,000 to 20,000 clones, 70% to 90% of them singletons. Specimen: CD4+ T cells from peripheral blood mononuclear cells, collected in the first trimester of pregnancy. Receptor source: a female donor in good health, enrolled as a control in a pregnancy study.

This clone came up once. This chain connects TRBV10-3 to TRBJ2-5; 8 bases map to TRBD1. With 6 bases clipped from V and 5 bases from J, the junction kept 5 bases outside the gene matches. From germline, CDR1 is ENHRY and CDR2 SYGVKD. The CDR3 extends over 13 amino acids. CDR3 amino acids: CAISRTGLETQYF. The CDR3 DNA is TGTGCCATCAGCCGGACAGGGCTGGAGACCCAGTACTTC.

The CDR3 bases are TGCGCCAGCAGCCAGTTAGCGGGAGCTTCCACCGGGGAGCTGTTTTTT. Its translation: CASSQLAGASTGELFF. The chain couples TRBV4-1 to TRBJ2-2, with TRBD2 matching over 9 bases. The CDR3 runs 16 residues. CDR1 and CDR2 (germline): MGHRA, YSYEKL. Trimming cost V 3 bases and J 4 bases; bases outside gene matches: 6.

DNA for the CDR3: TGTGCCAGCAGCTTACGGACAGGGGGCGATGGCTACACCTTC. Translation: CASSLRTGGDGYTF. The J gene is TRBJ1-2, the V gene TRBV9; 11 positions match TRBD1. The V gene's germline CDR1 is SGDLS and CDR2 YYNGEE. V lost 4 bases to trimming and J lost 6 bases; unmatched junction nucleotides: 5. This CDR3 comprises 14 residues.

The DNA of the CDR3 is TGTGCCAGCAGCTTAGTACGGAGCGGCTACGAGCAGTACTTC. Protein product: CASSLVRSGYEQYF. This chain uses TRBV7-8 with TRBJ2-7; tentatively, D is TRBD2 (5 bases). There are 14 residues in the CDR3. V gave up 1 base and J gave up 3 bases, with 10 bases separating them. The germline gives CDR1 SGHVS, CDR2 FQNEAQ.

Only a few counts were recorded for this clone. The V call is TRBV5-1, the J call TRBJ2-1, with D tentatively TRBD1 (5 bases). Trimming shortened V by 5 bases and J by 4 bases, and 16 bases separated the two germline ends. CDR1 is SGHRS, CDR2 YFSETQ, per germline. CDR3 length equals 15 residues. The CDR3 DNA reads TGCGCCAGCAGTAAAACAGGTGGATTATACAATGAGCAGTTCTTC. Residues: CASSKTGGLYNEQFF.